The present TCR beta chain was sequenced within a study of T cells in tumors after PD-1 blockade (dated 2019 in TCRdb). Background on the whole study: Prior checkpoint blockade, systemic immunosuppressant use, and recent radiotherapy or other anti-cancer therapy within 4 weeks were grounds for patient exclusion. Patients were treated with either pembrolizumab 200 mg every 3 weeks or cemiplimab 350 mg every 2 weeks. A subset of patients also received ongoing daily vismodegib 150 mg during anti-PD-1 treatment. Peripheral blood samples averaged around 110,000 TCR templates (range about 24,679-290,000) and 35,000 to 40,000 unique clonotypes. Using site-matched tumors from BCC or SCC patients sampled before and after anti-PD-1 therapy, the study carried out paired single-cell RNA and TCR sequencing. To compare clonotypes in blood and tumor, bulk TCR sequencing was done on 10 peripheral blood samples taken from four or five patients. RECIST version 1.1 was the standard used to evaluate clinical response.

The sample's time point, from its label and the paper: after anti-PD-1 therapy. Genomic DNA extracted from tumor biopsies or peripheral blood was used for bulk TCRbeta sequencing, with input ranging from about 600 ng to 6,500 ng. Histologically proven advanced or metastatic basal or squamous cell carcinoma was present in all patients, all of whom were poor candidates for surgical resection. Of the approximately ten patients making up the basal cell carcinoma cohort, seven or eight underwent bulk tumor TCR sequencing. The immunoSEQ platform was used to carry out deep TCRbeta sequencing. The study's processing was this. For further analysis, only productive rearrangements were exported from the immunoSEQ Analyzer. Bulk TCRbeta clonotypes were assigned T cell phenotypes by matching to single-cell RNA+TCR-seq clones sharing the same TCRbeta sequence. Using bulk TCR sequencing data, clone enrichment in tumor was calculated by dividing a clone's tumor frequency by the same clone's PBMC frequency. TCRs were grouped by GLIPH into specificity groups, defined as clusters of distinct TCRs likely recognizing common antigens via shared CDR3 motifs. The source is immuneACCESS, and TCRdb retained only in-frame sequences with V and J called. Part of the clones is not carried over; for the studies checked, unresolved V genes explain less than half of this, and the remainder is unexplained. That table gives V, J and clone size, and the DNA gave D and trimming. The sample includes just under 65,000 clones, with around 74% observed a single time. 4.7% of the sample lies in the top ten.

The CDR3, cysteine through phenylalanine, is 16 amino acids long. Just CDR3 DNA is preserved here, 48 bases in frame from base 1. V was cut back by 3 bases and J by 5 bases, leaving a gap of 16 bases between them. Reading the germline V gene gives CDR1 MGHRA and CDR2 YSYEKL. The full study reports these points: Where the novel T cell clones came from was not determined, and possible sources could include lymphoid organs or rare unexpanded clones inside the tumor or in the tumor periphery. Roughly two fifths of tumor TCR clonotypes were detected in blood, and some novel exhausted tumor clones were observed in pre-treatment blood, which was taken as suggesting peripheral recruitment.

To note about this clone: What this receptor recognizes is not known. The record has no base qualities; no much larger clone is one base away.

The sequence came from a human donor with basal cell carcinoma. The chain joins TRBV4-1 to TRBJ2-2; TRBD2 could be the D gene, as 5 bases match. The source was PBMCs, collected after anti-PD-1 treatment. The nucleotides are TGCGCCAGCAGCCATGCGGGCTGGAGTGGGACCGGGGAGCTGTTTTTT. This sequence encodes CASSHAGWSGTGELFF.